This TCR beta chain derives from a study of CD8+CD57+ T cells in acquired aplastic anemia. Study at large: An average of roughly 3.2 ug of DNA was obtained from sorted CD4+ and CD8+ cells.

Patients chosen for sequencing had CD8+CD57+ cells that had expanded, as shown by flow cytometry. The patients all had a severe acquired aplastic anemia diagnosis. According to the study, genomic DNA was the template for TCR beta VDJ and CDR3 profiling. One entry per CDR3 protein, called by TCRdb with MiXCR from the reads. The sample records 260,000 or so distinct CDR3 sequences, about 80% being singletons. The CDR3 has 18 amino acids. V was clipped by 1 base and J by 3 bases, with 19 bases between them. CDR1 SGHNT and CDR2 YENEEA come from the germline V gene. Sequencing used sorted CD4+, CD8+, or CD8+CD57+ T cells (not recorded which) from PBMCs. This sequence was found in a human donor with aplastic anemia. The rearrangement links TRBV11-3 to TRBJ2-1, with D possibly being TRBD1 or TRBD2 (6 bases each). The CDR3 region is CASSLAEPGDSRYNEQFF. CDR3 bases: TGTGCCAGCAGCTTAGCTGAGCCAGGGGACTCCCGCTACAATGAGCAGTTCTTC.